This TCR beta chain was sequenced in a study of PD-L1 blockade in urothelial cancer. Turning to the study itself: Analysis of the blood was performed 3 weeks (second dose) and 6 weeks after treatment start. Median T cell yield from blood was approximately 150,000.

V was shortened by 3 bases and J by 1 base, with 12 bases between the two germline ends. This CDR3 region has 15 residues. Germline V lookup: CDR1 MDHEN, CDR2 SYDVKM. Turning to this clone: Its antigen is not known.

Into every PCR, synthetic TCR analog templates were spiked. Assay: immunoSEQ multiplex PCR; the TCRdb copy retains only in-frame clones and omits some. The sample gives roughly 100,000 clones, approximately 86% of which show up once; 2.4% is in the top ten. Overall study results and limits: Better survival was forecast by a pretreatment blood TCR clonality below the median.

The material sequenced was PBMCs, taken around atezolizumab (anti-PD-L1) treatment. The clonotype was recovered from a man between 45 and 60 years old with urothelial cancer. The V gene is TRBV28, the J gene TRBJ1-1, with a possible D match to TRBD1 (6 bases). CDR3 sequence reads: CASSFWGRRNTEAFF. The DNA of the CDR3 is TGTGCCAGCAGTTTCTGGGGGCGCAGGAACACTGAAGCTTTCTTT.